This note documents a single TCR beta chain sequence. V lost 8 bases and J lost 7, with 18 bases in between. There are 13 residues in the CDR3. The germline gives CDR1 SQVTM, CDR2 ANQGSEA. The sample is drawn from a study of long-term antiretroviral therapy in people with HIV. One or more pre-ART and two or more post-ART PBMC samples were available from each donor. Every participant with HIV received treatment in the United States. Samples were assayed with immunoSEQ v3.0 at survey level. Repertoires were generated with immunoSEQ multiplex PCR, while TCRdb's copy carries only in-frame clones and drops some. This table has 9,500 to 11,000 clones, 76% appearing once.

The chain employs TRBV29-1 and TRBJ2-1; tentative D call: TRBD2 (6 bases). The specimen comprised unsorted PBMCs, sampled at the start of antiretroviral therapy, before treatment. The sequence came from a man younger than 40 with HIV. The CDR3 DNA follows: TGCAGCTTCACCGGGACTGGGGGGAATGAGCAGTTCTTC. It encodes CSFTGTGGNEQFF.